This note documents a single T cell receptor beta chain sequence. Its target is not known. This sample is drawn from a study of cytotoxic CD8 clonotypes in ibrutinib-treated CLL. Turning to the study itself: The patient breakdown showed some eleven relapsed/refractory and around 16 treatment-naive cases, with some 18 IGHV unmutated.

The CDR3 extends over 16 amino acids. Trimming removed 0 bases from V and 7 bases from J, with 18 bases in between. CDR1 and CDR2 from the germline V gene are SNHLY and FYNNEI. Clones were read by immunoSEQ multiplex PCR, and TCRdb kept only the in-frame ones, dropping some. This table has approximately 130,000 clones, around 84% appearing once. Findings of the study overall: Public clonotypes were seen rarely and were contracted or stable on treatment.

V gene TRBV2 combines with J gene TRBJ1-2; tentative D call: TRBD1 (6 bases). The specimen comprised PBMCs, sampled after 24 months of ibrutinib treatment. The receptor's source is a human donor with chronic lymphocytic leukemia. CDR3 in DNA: TGTGCCAGCAGTGAAGCGCAAAGGTCCAGGGGAGGTGGCTACACCTTC. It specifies CASSEAQRSRGGGYTF.